Each of the 15 T cell receptor beta chains below was sequenced from the same sample in a study of cytomegalovirus exposure and HLA in healthy donors. Both 60 Vbeta primers and 13 Jbeta primers went into the PCR. Libraries were prepared by immunoSEQ multiplex PCR; TCRdb keeps only in-frame clonotypes and omits some of them. The sample lists roughly 150,000 clones, about 78% occurring once. Sequenced material: PBMCs. These receptor sequences come from a male donor in good health and CMV-seronegative.

On this clone itself: Other DNA sequences of this sample code for an identical CDR3. The chain joins TRBV28 to TRBJ2-2, with TRBD1 matching over 7 bases. There are 15 residues in the CDR3. From germline, CDR1 is MDHEN and CDR2 SYDVKM. V gave up 3 bases and J gave up 5 bases; unmatched junction bases: 6. In nucleotides, the CDR3 is TGTGCCAGCAGTTTCAACAGGGGAAATACCGGGGAGCTGTTTTTT. This sequence encodes CASSFNRGNTGELFF.

CDR3 sequence reads: CASSPIVGTGPYEQYF. The CDR3 DNA follows: TGTGCCAGCTCACCAATCGTTGGGACAGGACCCTACGAGCAGTACTTC. The chain couples TRBV18 to TRBJ2-7; 8 bases match TRBD1. CDR1 and CDR2 (germline): KGHSH, LQKENI. V was clipped by 2 bases and J by 2 bases; unmatched bases: 8. The CDR3 is 16 amino acids.

This rearrangement joins TRBV4-3 to TRBJ1-2; D possibly corresponds to TRBD1 (6 bases). Germline CDR1 LGHNA, CDR2 YSLEER. Trimming left V 0 bases short and J 8 bases short, with 13 bases between. This CDR3 spans 14 amino acids. The CDR3 DNA follows: TGCGCCAGCAGCCAAGACTGGGGGCTGGCCGGCTACACCTTC. This codes for CASSQDWGLAGYTF.

V usage is TRBV2 and J usage is TRBJ2-3; 8 bases are shared with TRBD2. Germline values: CDR1 SNHLY, CDR2 FYNNEI. With V trimmed by 11 bases and J by 3 bases, 13 bases remained unmatched. This CDR3 is built from 15 residues. The CDR3 region has the DNA TGTGCCGGGAACGGAGTAGCGGGGACAACAGATACGCAGTATTTT. It is translated as CAGNGVAGTTDTQYF.

The chain is built from TRBV5-1 and TRBJ2-5, with no clear D. Germline V gene sequence: CDR1 SGHRS, CDR2 YFSETQ. V was cut by 0 bases and J by 5 bases, with 14 bases left in between. This CDR3 has 15 amino acids. The CDR3 coding sequence is TGCGCCAGCAGCTTGGATGTCCCGCGGAGTGAGACCCAGTACTTC. Amino acids: CASSLDVPRSETQYF.

V is TRBV18 and J is TRBJ2-3, with D possibly being TRBD2 (5 bases). This CDR3 has 14 amino acids. V was trimmed by 0 bases and J by 7 bases, leaving 11 bases between them. From germline, CDR1 is KGHSH and CDR2 LQKENI. DNA for the CDR3: TGTGCCAGCTCACCACCGGGAGACTTAAATACGCAGTATTTT. Translating it yields CASSPPGDLNTQYF.

This clone was observed a few times. V is TRBV30 and J is TRBJ2-7; D remains unclear. From germline, CDR1 is GTSNPN and CDR2 SVGIG (reference sequence). Trimming stripped 8 bases from V and 2 bases from J, with 16 bases between. CDR3 length: 13 amino acids. The CDR3 nucleotides read TGTGCCGGGAAGAGCCTATTGCCCTACGAGCAGTACTTC. Translated: CAGKSLLPYEQYF.

As to this clone: This sample also contains other DNA sequences that code for the same CDR3. This sequence joins TRBV18 and TRBJ2-5; D remains ambiguous. The ends were cut back, 3 bases at V and 1 base at J, with 6 bases in the middle. This CDR3 spans 13 amino acids. CDR1 is KGHSH, CDR2 LQKENI, per germline. Written as DNA, the CDR3 is TGTGCCAGCTCACCTCCGAGCCAAGAGACCCAGTACTTC. It yields the protein CASSPPSQETQYF. The complete variable domain, with remaining parts taken from reference TRBV18 and TRBJ2-5, reads NAGVMQNPRHLVRRRGQEARLRCSPMKGHSHVYWYRQLPEEGLKFMVYLQKENIIDESGMPKERFSAEFPKEGPSILRIQQVVRGDSAAYFCASSPPSQETQYFGPGTRLLVL.

This clone turned up a few times. This CDR3 reads CASSLGASGGMETQYF. The CDR3 bases are TGCGCCAGCAGCTTGGGTGCTAGCGGGGGGATGGAGACCCAGTACTTC. The rearrangement joins TRBV5-1 to TRBJ2-5; 11 bases are shared with TRBD2. The length of the CDR3 is 16 residues. Losses at the gene ends were 0 bases for V and 5 bases for J; bases not matched to a gene: 6. Germline V gene data show CDR1 as SGHRS and CDR2 as YFSETQ.

The table lists this clone with a few counts. The rearrangement uses TRBV19 and TRBJ2-7; D gene uncertain. CDR1 is LNHDA, CDR2 SQIVND, per germline (reference sequence). This CDR3 has 14 amino acids. The V end was cut by 9 bases, the J end by 2 bases, with 17 bases between. Here the CDR3 reads CARPSPQVTYEQYF. The CDR3 bases are TGTGCCAGGCCCTCCCCCCAGGTTACCTACGAGCAGTACTTC.

The chain links TRBV2 to TRBJ1-1; D may be TRBD1 (6 bases). The CDR3 covers 13 residues. V was cut by 8 bases and J by 4 bases, with 14 bases left in between. Germline CDR1 and CDR2: SNHLY and FYNNEI. The CDR3 loop reads CASGQGSGTEAFF. The CDR3, as DNA: TGTGCCAGCGGTCAGGGGTCCGGCACTGAAGCTTTCTTT.

The V gene is TRBV5-1, the J gene TRBJ1-1; maybe TRBD1 (5 bases). CDR1 and CDR2 (germline): SGHRS, YFSETQ. This CDR3 is built from 14 residues. Deletions cut 5 bases from V and 4 bases from J, with 15 bases between. CDR3 nucleotides: TGCGCCAGCAGAGGGGATGACACCCTCACTGAAGCTTTCTTT. Amino acids: CASRGDDTLTEAFF.

This sequence joins TRBV5-4 and TRBJ1-1; a possible D gene is TRBD1 (6 bases). Trimming cost V 0 bases and J 6 bases, with 18 bases left between them. This CDR3 spans 16 amino acids. Germline V gene lookup returns CDR1 SGHNT and CDR2 YYREEE (reference sequence). CDR3 amino acids: CASSLEGGRGWAEAFF. The CDR3 bases are TGTGCCAGCAGCTTGGAAGGGGGACGAGGTTGGGCTGAAGCTTTCTTT.

This clone was observed once. The sample carries other DNA sequences with the same CDR3. The CDR3 here is CSVEGRGNTEAFF. CDR3 nucleotide sequence: TGCAGCGTTGAAGGTCGGGGGAACACTGAAGCTTTCTTT. The J gene is TRBJ1-1, the V gene TRBV29-1; no firm D call. Trimming stripped 1 base from V and 1 base from J, with 7 bases between. CDR3 size: 13 residues. Germline V gives CDR1 SQVTM, CDR2 ANQGSEA. Using reference TRBV29-1 and TRBJ1-1 for the parts outside the CDR3, the full variable domain is SAVISQKPSRDICQRGTSLTIQCQVDSQVTMMFWYRQQPGQSLTLIATANQGSEATYESGFVIDKFPISRPNLTFSTLTVSNMSPEDSSIYLCSVEGRGNTEAFFGQGTRLTVV.

V is TRBV7-3 and J is TRBJ2-1; D possibly corresponds to TRBD1 (7 bases). V was clipped by 5 bases and J by 13 bases, with 18 bases between them. The germline gives CDR1 SGHTA, CDR2 FQGTGA. This CDR3 is built from 13 residues. The CDR3 DNA reads TGTGCCAGCAGCCCCCAGGGGGGAGGACCTCAGTTCTTC. It encodes CASSPQGGGPQFF.